This T cell receptor (beta chain) was recovered during a study of T cell repertoires in cytomegalovirus infection. V was trimmed by 5 bases and J by 4 bases, leaving 14 bases between them. The CDR3 is 15 residues long. TCRdb reprocessed the reads with MiXCR, giving one entry per CDR3 protein. The table shows 370,000 or so distinct CDR3 sequences, with about 35% occurring only once. Only a few counts were recorded for this clonotype. Antigen specificity is unknown. This sequence joins TRBV12-3 or TRBV12-4 and TRBJ2-2; tentative D call: TRBD2 (6 bases). The specimen was cultured PBMCs, collected from culture after CMV antigen stimulation. The TCR comes from a human donor in good health (CMV status not recorded). Some clones in this sample may be carry-over from other donors' samples. CDR3 residues: CASSPRSGPTGELFF. DNA of the CDR3: TGTGCCAGCAGTCCCAGAAGCGGGCCCACCGGGGAGCTGTTTTTT.